Presented here are 31 T cell receptor beta chains from one specimen sequenced in a study of post-analysis software for immune sequencing data. Study-wide points: Four to six TRBV segments, including TRBV5-6, TRBV5-1 and TRBV20-1, were more frequent in patients than controls.

Unique molecular identifiers tagged the TCR beta cDNA libraries. One entry per CDR3 protein results from TCRdb running MiXCR on the PCR reads. The sample includes roughly 400,000 distinct CDR3 sequences, 39% seen only once; the top ten take 7.6%. No antigen has been identified for these receptors. Material for sequencing was blood. The receptors here all came from a girl aged 2 to 9 with multiple sclerosis.

This clonotype was detected a few times. The V call is TRBV20-1, the J call TRBJ2-3; no clear D. The V and J ends lost 0 bases and 2 bases respectively, with 15 bases between them. Germline V gene lookup returns CDR1 DFQATT and CDR2 SNEGSKA (reference sequence). This CDR3 has 16 residues. Here the CDR3 reads CSARDNTVLPTDTQYF. DNA for the CDR3: TGCAGTGCTAGAGATAACACAGTCCTCCCCACAGATACGCAGTATTTT.

The chain employs TRBV7-2 and TRBJ2-3; 13 bases fit TRBD2. CDR1 and CDR2 from the germline V gene are SGHTA and FQGNSA. This CDR3 comprises 16 residues. Trimming removed 5 bases from V and 6 bases from J; junction bases left unmatched: 8. The CDR3 region is CASSPGLAGPLDTQYF. As DNA, the CDR3 is TGTGCCAGCAGCCCGGGACTAGCGGGACCTCTTGATACGCAGTATTTT.

This chain uses TRBV9 with TRBJ2-6, with 8 bases fitting TRBD1. The CDR3 length is 16 residues. The germline CDR1 and CDR2 sequences are SGDLS and YYNGEE. The V and J ends lost 3 bases and 2 bases, in that order; junction bases with no gene match: 4. CDR3 nucleotides: TGTGCCAGCAGCGAGACAGGGGTCCCTGGGGCCAACGTCCTGACTTTC. Translating gives CASSETGVPGANVLTF.

The rearrangement links TRBV4-1 to TRBJ1-5; D remains unclear. From germline, CDR1 is MGHRA and CDR2 YSYEKL. The CDR3 sequence is 14 residues long. V was clipped by 4 bases and J by 3 bases, with 10 bases between them. The CDR3 protein is CASSLSGYNQPQHF. The CDR3 DNA follows: TGCGCCAGCAGCCTTTCGGGGTACAATCAGCCCCAGCATTTT.

V gene TRBV28 combines with J gene TRBJ1-1; a possible D gene is TRBD1 (5 bases). Trimming stripped 6 bases from V and 0 bases from J, with 14 bases between. The CDR3 totals 15 residues. The germline gives CDR1 MDHEN, CDR2 SYDVKM. The CDR3 here is CASSPLDSMNTEAFF. The CDR3 bases are TGTGCCAGCAGCCCCCTCGACAGCATGAACACTGAAGCTTTCTTT.

This clonotype was picked up a small number of times. This chain joins TRBV28 and TRBJ2-1; TRBD1 might be the D (6 bases). The V gene lost 7 bases and the J gene lost 3 bases, with 22 bases spanning the gap. Germline CDR1 reads MDHEN; CDR2 reads SYDVKM. The CDR3 covers 17 residues. This chain's CDR3 is CASTNSPPWTDYNEQFF. In nucleotides, the CDR3 is TGTGCCAGCACAAACTCCCCTCCCTGGACAGACTACAATGAGCAGTTCTTC.

This rearrangement joins TRBV29-1 to TRBJ1-1; 7 bases line up with TRBD1. Germline V lookup: CDR1 SQVTM, CDR2 ANQGSEA. The trim removed 4 bases at V and 1 base at J, leaving 6 bases unmatched. The CDR3 has 14 amino acids. The CDR3, as DNA: TGCAGCGTTGGAAGACAGGGAACGAACACTGAAGCTTTCTTT. Translating it yields CSVGRQGTNTEAFF.

The rearrangement links TRBV5-5 to TRBJ1-2; maybe TRBD1 (6 bases). The CDR3 sequence is 14 residues long. The V and J ends lost 0 bases and 4 bases respectively, with 10 bases between them. Germline V gene sequence: CDR1 SGHKS, CDR2 YYEKEE (reference sequence). This chain's CDR3 is CASSLDGQIYGYTF. CDR3 bases: TGTGCCAGCAGCTTGGATGGACAGATCTATGGCTACACCTTC. The full variable domain, with the rest looked up from reference TRBV5-5 and TRBJ1-2, is DAGVTQSPTHLIKTRGQQVTLRCSPISGHKSVSWYQQVLGQGPQFIFQYYEKEERGRGNFPDRFSARQFPNYSSELNVNALLLGDSALYLCASSLDGQIYGYTFGSGTRLTVV.

DNA of the CDR3: TGTGCCAGCATGCAGTTCAACTCTGAAAAACTGTTTTTT. Translating gives CASMQFNSEKLFF. The genes are TRBV6-5 and TRBJ1-4; no reliable D call. The germline V and J ends were trimmed by 7 bases and 7 bases, with 13 bases remaining between them. CDR1 is MNHEY, CDR2 SVGAGI, per germline. CDR3 length: 13 amino acids.

The chain combines TRBV6-5 with TRBJ1-1; D uncertain. CDR3 length: 15 amino acids. V was shortened by 0 bases and J by 5 bases, with 13 bases between the two germline ends. Germline V gene sequence: CDR1 MNHEY, CDR2 SVGAGI. The chain's CDR3 is CASSYSSMGNTEAFF. The DNA of the CDR3 is TGTGCCAGCAGTTACTCAAGTATGGGTAATACTGAAGCTTTCTTT.

The chain is built from TRBV6-5 and TRBJ2-3; 7 bases map to TRBD1. Germline V gene data show CDR1 as MNHEY and CDR2 as SVGAGI. Trimming took 4 bases from V and 5 from J; bases not matched to a gene: 9. This CDR3 spans 15 amino acids. The CDR3: CASSSIDRAQDTQYF. CDR3 DNA sequence: TGTGCCAGCAGTTCGATTGACAGGGCTCAAGATACGCAGTATTTT.

CDR3 amino acids: CASSLDSGSKHTEAFF. As DNA, the CDR3 is TGTGCCAGCAGTTTAGACAGCGGGAGCAAACACACTGAAGCTTTCTTT. The rearrangement joins TRBV28 to TRBJ1-1; a possible D gene is TRBD1 (5 bases). Trimming removed 2 bases from V and 3 bases from J, with 16 bases in between. Germline CDR1 MDHEN, CDR2 SYDVKM. The CDR3 is 16 amino acids. The whole variable domain, remainder taken from reference TRBV28 and TRBJ1-1, is DVKVTQSSRYLVKRTGEKVFLECVQDMDHENMFWYRQDPGLGLRLIYFSYDVKMKEKGDIPEGYSVSREKKERFSLILESASTNQTSMYLCASSLDSGSKHTEAFFGQGTRLTVV.

Only a few counts were recorded for this clonotype. The chain uses TRBV7-2 and TRBJ2-7; D gene uncertain. Per the germline V gene, CDR1 is SGHTA and CDR2 is FQGNSA. This CDR3 contains 15 residues. The germline V and J ends were trimmed by 0 bases and 2 bases, with 11 bases remaining between them. CDR3 bases: TGTGCCAGCAGCTTAGCGGCTTCTAGAACCTACGAGCAGTACTTC. Its translation is CASSLAASRTYEQYF.

This clonotype was recorded a few times. The chain has TRBV7-8 and TRBJ2-1; no reliable D call. Trimming pared 5 bases from V and 2 bases from J, leaving 16 bases between. CDR1 is SGHVS and CDR2 is FQNEAQ in the germline V gene. This CDR3 is built from 16 residues. For the CDR3, the DNA is TGTGCCAGCAGCAAATCGGGCCACAGCCCCTACAATGAGCAGTTCTTC. Protein product: CASSKSGHSPYNEQFF.

In this sample, this clonotype turned up a few times. The chain is built from TRBV7-2 and TRBJ2-7; 7 nucleotides line up with TRBD1. Germline-derived CDR1 and CDR2 are SGHTA and FQGNSA. The CDR3 consists of 14 residues. V lost 2 bases to trimming and J lost 2 bases; unmatched junction nucleotides: 3. CDR3: CASSLITGAYEQYF. The DNA of the CDR3 is TGTGCCAGCAGCTTAATAACAGGGGCCTACGAGCAGTACTTC.

The chain has TRBV20-1 and TRBJ1-1; no clear D. The germline V gene has CDR1 DFQATT and CDR2 SNEGSKA (reference sequence). The CDR3 loop spans 12 amino acids. Trimming stripped 5 bases from V and 7 bases from J, with 14 bases between. The CDR3 protein is CSAGFGPGEAFF. The CDR3 nucleotides read TGCAGTGCTGGATTCGGACCGGGTGAAGCTTTCTTT.

J is TRBJ1-4 and V is TRBV21-1; TRBD1 is the table's D call and was not checked against the DNA. TRBV21-1 is listed as a pseudogene. The CDR3 is 16 residues long. CDR3 protein: CASLLTGDPTNEKLFF. The CDR3 region has the DNA TGTGCCAGCCTATTAACAGGGGACCCAACTAATGAAAAACTGTTTTTT.

CDR3 sequence: CASSAHRGRNYGYTF. For the CDR3, the DNA is TGCGCCAGCAGCGCTCACAGGGGGCGCAACTATGGCTACACCTTC. The gene calls are TRBV5-1 and TRBJ1-2, with 9 bases matching TRBD1. Germline lookup yields CDR1 SGHRS and CDR2 YFSETQ. The J segment lost 2 bases and the V segment lost 4 bases, leaving 6 bases of the junction unmatched. The CDR3 length is 15 residues.

The V call is TRBV20-1, the J call TRBJ1-5, with TRBD1 as a possible D gene (6 bases). The CDR3 is made up of 14 amino acids. V was cut by 6 bases and J by 3 bases, with 15 bases left in between. The germline V gene encodes CDR1 DFQATT and CDR2 SNEGSKA (reference sequence). The CDR3 region has the DNA TGCAGTGCAATGGGGGCAGGGCCCAATCAGCCCCAGCATTTT. The encoded protein is CSAMGAGPNQPQHF.

This clonotype has a handful of counts. The chain has TRBV2 and TRBJ2-7, with D unclear. Germline-derived CDR1 and CDR2 are SNHLY and FYNNEI. Trimming removed 1 base at V and 3 bases at J, with 7 bases between. The CDR3 spans 13 residues. The CDR3 spells CASSEDNGYEQYF. The CDR3 DNA follows: TGTGCCAGCAGTGAAGATAACGGCTACGAGCAGTACTTC.

The chain links TRBV28 to TRBJ2-6; D call uncertain. The length of the CDR3 is 14 residues. The V end lost 10 bases, the J end lost 6 bases, and 16 bases lay between the germline ends. Germline-derived CDR1 and CDR2 are MDHEN and SYDVKM. CDR3: CATLESPAANVLTF. The CDR3 DNA follows: TGTGCCACCCTAGAGAGCCCGGCGGCCAACGTCCTGACTTTC.

The chain has TRBV9 and TRBJ2-4, with a weak D call TRBD1 (6 bases). The last part of the DNA fits TRBJ2-7 better; the J call may be wrong. From germline, CDR1 is SGDLS and CDR2 YYNGEE. The CDR3 extends over 12 amino acids. The CDR3 region has the DNA TGTGCCAGCAGCTTCCAGGGGAACGAGCAGTACTTC. This gives the protein CASSFQGNEQYF.

The chain links TRBV6-1 to TRBJ2-7; D unclear. CDR1 MNHNS and CDR2 SASEGT come from the germline V gene. The CDR3 sequence is 14 residues long. V was clipped by 7 bases and J by 0 bases, with 13 bases between them. The chain's CDR3 is CASTRLTSSYEQYF. CDR3 nucleotides: TGTGCCAGCACCCGCCTAACTTCCTCCTACGAGCAGTACTTC.

As concerns this clonotype: The junction differs from germline at one of its ends, possibly a read error. The V gene is TRBV5-1, the J gene TRBJ2-1; no clear D. CDR1 is SGHRS and CDR2 is YFSETQ in the germline V gene. CDR3 length: 16 residues. CDR3 amino acids: CASSLGGGFNYNERFF. The CDR3 nucleotides read TGCGCCAGCAGCTTGGGTGGCGGTTTTAACTACAATGAGCGGTTCTTC. The full variable domain, in which reference TRBV5-1 and TRBJ2-1 provide the parts outside the CDR3, is KAGVTQTPRYLIKTRGQQVTLSCSPISGHRSVSWYQQTPGQGLQFLFEYFSETQRNKGNFPGRFSGRQFSNSRSEMNVSTLELGDSALYLCASSLGGGFNYNERFFGPGTRLTVL.

As concerns this clonotype: Germline and junction disagree at one end, which may indicate a read error. The chain has TRBV28 and TRBJ1-5; 9 nucleotides match TRBD1. Germline values: CDR1 MDHEN, CDR2 SYDVKM. This CDR3 is 16 amino acids long. CDR3: CASSDPGQGGNQPRHF. The CDR3 nucleotides are TGTGCCAGCAGTGATCCGGGACAGGGAGGCAATCAGCCCCGGCATTTT.

There are a few counts of this clonotype. The CDR3 DNA follows: TGTGCCAGCAGCGCCGGGTCGAACACGAATGAGCAGTTCTTC. It translates to CASSAGSNTNEQFF. The chain employs TRBV6-1 and TRBJ2-1, with no clear D. V lost 6 bases to trimming and J lost 7 bases, with 16 bases between them. The germline V gene has CDR1 MNHNS and CDR2 SASEGT. This CDR3 contains 14 residues.

The chain couples TRBV21-1 to TRBJ2-1; the listed D gene, TRBD2, was not tested against the DNA. TRBV21-1 is marked as a pseudogene. This CDR3 is built from 19 residues. In nucleotides, the CDR3 is TGTGCCAGCAACTACACGGGCCAAACACCGCGGAGCTCCTACAATGAGCAGTTCTTC. Translating gives CASNYTGQTPRSSYNEQFF.

The gene calls are TRBV5-1 and TRBJ2-3; perhaps TRBD2 as D (5 bases). This CDR3 is 17 amino acids long. V was pared by 0 bases and J by 0 bases, with 14 bases between. Germline V gives CDR1 SGHRS, CDR2 YFSETQ. The DNA for the CDR3 is TGCGCCAGCAGCTTGGTATCCGGGATACCTAGCACAGATACGCAGTATTTT. Amino acid sequence: CASSLVSGIPSTDTQYF.

The J gene is TRBJ1-1, the V gene TRBV6-5; the match to TRBD1 covers 10 bases. With 6 bases clipped from V and 1 base from J, the junction kept 8 bases outside the gene matches. Germline values: CDR1 MNHEY, CDR2 SVGAGI. This CDR3 region has 16 residues. The CDR3 is CASSLDRGRRNTEAFF. CDR3 nucleotide sequence: TGTGCCAGCAGCTTAGACAGGGGGCGACGGAACACTGAAGCTTTCTTT.

J is TRBJ2-5 and V is TRBV6-2 or TRBV6-3; TRBD2 is a possible D gene (6 bases). The CDR3 is 13 amino acids. From germline, CDR1 is MNHEY and CDR2 SVGEGT. V was trimmed by 4 bases and J by 9 bases, leaving 15 bases between them. Here the CDR3 reads CASSWVLGEAQYF. CDR3 DNA: TGTGCCAGCAGTTGGGTCCTCGGGGAGGCCCAGTACTTC.

This rearrangement joins TRBV7-9 to TRBJ2-1; D is unclear. This CDR3 has 12 amino acids. Between the trimmed V and J ends, which lost 1 base and 12 bases, there was a span of 10 bases. Germline assignment: CDR1 SEHNR and CDR2 FQNEAQ (reference sequence). CDR3 DNA: TGTGCCAGCAGCTTAGTAAGAAAAACGCAGTTCTTC. It translates to CASSLVRKTQFF.